This passage covers 20 T cell receptor beta chains from one sample sequenced in a study of shared clonotypes between healthy human individuals. The method was immunoSEQ multiplex PCR; TCRdb's version includes in-frame clones alone and lacks a portion of them. Here the sample spans millions of clones, around nine tenths being singletons. The sequenced sample consisted of naive CD4+ T cells sorted from blood. The subset was: CD45RA+ positively selected. The receptors stem from a man aged 18 to 30 in good health.

This clone was picked up one time. This chain uses TRBV29-1 with TRBJ2-5; 10 bases are a match to TRBD1. The V segment lost 7 bases and the J segment 4 bases; nucleotides outside the gene matches: 6. In germline, CDR1 is SQVTM, CDR2 ANQGSEA. CDR3 size: 13 residues. CDR3 protein: CSAGTGARETQYF. As DNA, the CDR3 is TGCAGCGCCGGGACAGGGGCGCGAGAGACCCAGTACTTC.

The rearrangement links TRBV5-1 to TRBJ1-2; a weak D match, TRBD1 (5 bases). The CDR3 runs 14 residues. Trimming stripped 3 bases from V and 5 bases from J, with 14 bases between. Germline CDR1 and CDR2: SGHRS and YFSETQ. The CDR3: CASSSGQIGYGYTF. CDR3 DNA: TGCGCCAGCAGCTCCGGACAAATTGGTTATGGCTACACCTTC.

This rearrangement joins TRBV7-2 to TRBJ1-1, with D maybe TRBD1 (5 bases). This CDR3 has 13 amino acids. Per the germline V gene, CDR1 is SGHTA and CDR2 is FQGNSA. Trimming stripped 6 bases from V and 4 bases from J, with 12 bases between. In DNA, the CDR3 is TGTGCCAGCAGTACACGGGGGGGCACTGAAGCTTTCTTT. Protein: CASSTRGGTEAFF.

The V gene is TRBV5-6, the J gene TRBJ1-2; D not resolved. The ends were cut back, 0 bases at V and 3 bases at J, with 6 bases in the middle. In germline, CDR1 is SGHDT, CDR2 YYEEEE. CDR3 size: 13 residues. Written as DNA, the CDR3 is TGTGCCAGCAGCTTGGCTGAGGACTATGGCTACACCTTC. Translation: CASSLAEDYGYTF.

Worth noting for this clone: Other DNA sequences in the sample encode the same CDR3. This rearrangement joins TRBV5-1 to TRBJ2-5; 7 positions agree with TRBD2. V was pared by 4 bases and J by 5 bases, with 5 bases of the junction left unmatched. The CDR3 covers 13 residues. Germline loops: CDR1 SGHRS, CDR2 YFSETQ. DNA for the CDR3: TGCGCCAGCAGCCCGGGGACTATTGAGACCCAGTACTTC. Residues: CASSPGTIETQYF.

This chain connects TRBV4-1 to TRBJ1-1; weak D call: TRBD1 (5 bases). The germline V and J ends were trimmed by 1 base and 0 bases, with 15 bases remaining between them. The CDR3 consists of 17 residues. Per germline, CDR1 MGHRA and CDR2 YSYEKL. The chain's CDR3 is CASSQVEGKRMNTEAFF. The DNA of the CDR3 is TGCGCCAGCAGCCAAGTTGAGGGGAAACGGATGAACACTGAAGCTTTCTTT.

The rearrangement links TRBV5-1 to TRBJ2-7; the match to TRBD1 covers 8 bases. This CDR3 has 14 residues. Unmatched junction bases numbered 7, after V lost 4 bases and J lost 4 bases. The V gene's germline CDR1 is SGHRS and CDR2 YFSETQ. CDR3 in DNA: TGCGCCAGCAGCCCCATGACAGGGGAGTACGAGCAGTACTTC. This translates into CASSPMTGEYEQYF.

The gene calls are TRBV7-2 and TRBJ1-5; the match to TRBD1 covers 7 bases. CDR3 length: 15 amino acids. Losses at the gene ends were 5 bases for V and 2 bases for J; bases not matched to a gene: 6. Germline assignment: CDR1 SGHTA and CDR2 FQGNSA. The CDR3 DNA sequence: TGTGCCAGCAGCAAGGGGGCGATTGGCAATCAGCCCCAGCATTTT. Translation: CASSKGAIGNQPQHF.

The CDR3 spells CASSQAGWPTEAFF. The CDR3 DNA is TGCGCCAGCAGCCAAGCAGGGTGGCCGACTGAAGCTTTCTTT. The V call is TRBV4-1, the J call TRBJ1-1, with a weak D call TRBD1 (5 bases). Germline V lookup: CDR1 MGHRA, CDR2 YSYEKL. Trimming took 1 base from V and 5 from J, leaving 11 bases between them. The CDR3 is 14 amino acids.

Concerning this clone: At the DNA level, this CDR3 is encoded by other sequences in the same sample as well. This sequence joins TRBV4-1 and TRBJ2-5; D is possibly TRBD1 (5 bases). Deletions cut 4 bases from V and 1 base from J, with 7 bases between. CDR3 length equals 13 residues. CDR1 and CDR2 from the germline V gene are MGHRA and YSYEKL. The CDR3 region is CASSRGVQETQYF. In nucleotides, the CDR3 is TGCGCCAGCAGCCGGGGCGTCCAAGAGACCCAGTACTTC.

The chain links TRBV11-2 to TRBJ2-1; 11 nucleotides agree with TRBD2. The CDR3 totals 17 residues. The germline V gene encodes CDR1 SGHAT and CDR2 FQNNGV. Trimming removed 5 bases from V and 4 bases from J; junction bases left unmatched: 10. CDR3: CASSLPLGTSGYNEQFF. CDR3 nucleotides: TGTGCCAGCAGCCTCCCGCTCGGGACTAGCGGTTACAATGAGCAGTTCTTC.

This sequence joins TRBV10-1 and TRBJ2-1; D is uncertain. Trimming stripped 3 bases from V and 3 bases from J, with 12 bases between. Germline-derived CDR1 and CDR2 are WNHNN and SYGVQD (reference sequence). There are 15 residues in the CDR3. The CDR3 here is CASSDPGQNYNEQFF. In nucleotides, the CDR3 is TGCGCCAGCAGTGATCCAGGTCAAAACTACAATGAGCAGTTCTTC.

A word on this clone: The identical CDR3 is also encoded by other nucleotide sequences in the sample. The chain couples TRBV7-9 to TRBJ2-3; 7 nucleotides match TRBD2. CDR3 length: 15 residues. Germline assignment: CDR1 SEHNR and CDR2 FQNEAQ (reference sequence). The trim removed 0 bases at V and 1 base at J, leaving 1 base unmatched. CDR3: CASSLAGGRTDTQYF. CDR3 bases: TGTGCCAGCAGCTTAGCGGGAGGGCGCACAGATACGCAGTATTTT. The entire variable domain, with the rest obtained from reference TRBV7-9 and TRBJ2-3, is as follows: DTGVSQNPRHKITKRGQNVTFRCDPISEHNRLYWYRQTLGQGPEFLTYFQNEAQLEKSRLLSDRFSAERPKGSFSTLEIQRTEQGDSAMYLCASSLAGGRTDTQYFGPGTRLTVL.

The chain recombines TRBV11-3 with TRBJ2-3; perhaps TRBD2 as D (6 bases). V was pared by 5 bases and J by 0 bases, with 9 bases between. Germline CDR1 is SGHNT and CDR2 is YENEEA. The CDR3 loop spans 14 amino acids. In nucleotides, the CDR3 is TGTGCCAGCAGCCCGGGAGATAGCACAGATACGCAGTATTTT. Translation: CASSPGDSTDTQYF.

This clone appeared a few times. This chain connects TRBV19 to TRBJ2-2, with no clear D. Trimming pared 7 bases from V and 1 base from J, leaving 4 bases between. CDR1 is LNHDA, CDR2 SQIVND, per germline (reference sequence). CDR3 length: 12 residues. The CDR3 DNA reads TGTGCCAGTATGGGGAACACCGGGGAGCTGTTTTTT. It is translated as CASMGNTGELFF.

J is TRBJ2-4 and V is TRBV7-2; D ambiguous. This CDR3 comprises 14 residues. The V end lost 5 bases, the J end lost 1 base, and 9 bases lay between the germline ends. The germline gives CDR1 SGHTA, CDR2 FQGNSA. CDR3 in amino acids: CASSRAGAKNIQYF. The CDR3 coding sequence is TGTGCCAGCAGCCGGGCTGGGGCCAAAAACATTCAGTACTTC.

The chain is built from TRBV9 and TRBJ2-3; 7 bases align to TRBD1. The CDR3 is made up of 15 amino acids. Unmatched junction bases numbered 6, after V lost 2 bases and J lost 3 bases. Germline V gives CDR1 SGDLS, CDR2 YYNGEE. DNA for the CDR3: TGTGCCAGCAGCGTGGGGACAGTCCCTACAGATACGCAGTATTTT. Translating gives CASSVGTVPTDTQYF. Complete variable domain (other parts from reference TRBV9 and TRBJ2-3): DSGVTQTPKHLITATGQRVTLRCSPRSGDLSVYWYQQSLDQGLQFLIQYYNGEERAKGNILERFSAQQFPDLHSELNLSSLELGDSALYFCASSVGTVPTDTQYFGPGTRLTVL.

This clone has only one observation. The genes are TRBV10-3 and TRBJ1-6; no firm D call. Looked up from germline, CDR1 is ENHRY and CDR2 is SYGVKD. The length of the CDR3 is 13 residues. Trimming stripped 0 bases from V and 12 bases from J, with 9 bases between. Here the CDR3 reads CAISESVEKPLHF. In DNA, the CDR3 is TGTGCCATCAGTGAGTCCGTGGAGAAACCCCTCCACTTT.

The genes are TRBV10-3 and TRBJ2-7, with a weak D call TRBD1 (5 bases). This CDR3 has 16 residues. V dropped 3 bases and J dropped 1 base, with 16 bases sitting between them. Germline assignment: CDR1 ENHRY and CDR2 SYGVKD. CDR3 region: CAISEGQGPLSYEQYF. The CDR3 DNA reads TGTGCCATCAGTGAAGGGCAGGGCCCCCTGTCCTACGAGCAGTACTTC.

The chain employs TRBV29-1 and TRBJ1-2, with a tentative D call TRBD1 (6 bases). The CDR3 loop spans 13 amino acids. V lost 3 bases to trimming and J lost 4 bases, with 12 bases between them. In germline, CDR1 is SQVTM, CDR2 ANQGSEA. CDR3 sequence: CSVDSGASYGYTF. CDR3 coding DNA: TGCAGCGTTGATTCAGGGGCCTCCTATGGCTACACCTTC.